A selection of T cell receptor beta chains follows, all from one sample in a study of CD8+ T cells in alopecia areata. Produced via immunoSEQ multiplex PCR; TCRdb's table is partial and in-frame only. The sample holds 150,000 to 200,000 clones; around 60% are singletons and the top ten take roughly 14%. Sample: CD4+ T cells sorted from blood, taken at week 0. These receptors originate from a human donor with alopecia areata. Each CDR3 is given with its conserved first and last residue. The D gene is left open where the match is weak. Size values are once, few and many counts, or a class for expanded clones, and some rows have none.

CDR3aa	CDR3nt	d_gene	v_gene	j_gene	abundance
CASSPGQGNYGYTF	TGTGCCAGCAGTCCGGGGCAGGGGAACTATGGCTACACCTTC	.	TRBV28	TRBJ1-2	.
CASSQEGLAGWNEQFF	TGCGCCAGCAGCCAAGAAGGACTAGCGGGGTGGAATGAGCAGTTCTTC	TRBD2	TRBV4-1	TRBJ2-1	.
CASRPGLETDTQYF	TGTGCCAGCAGACCGGGACTCGAAACAGATACGCAGTATTTT	.	TRBV6-1	TRBJ2-3	.
CASTRQGANTGELFF	TGTGCCAGCACTAGACAGGGGGCGAACACCGGGGAGCTGTTTTTT	TRBD1	TRBV2	TRBJ2-2	few
CASSPGGYEQYF	TGTGCCAGCAGCCCGGGGGGCTACGAGCAGTACTTC	TRBD2	TRBV7-6	TRBJ2-7	.
CASSSGGGRTDTQYF	TGTGCCAGCAGCTCGGGGGGCGGCCGCACAGATACGCAGTATTTT	.	TRBV7-9	TRBJ2-3	.
CASGSQGNTEAFF	TGTGCCAGCGGATCCCAGGGGAACACTGAAGCTTTCTTT	.	TRBV7-3	TRBJ1-1	.
CAISESRGLGYGYTF	TGTGCCATCAGTGAGTCTCGGGGTCTTGGCTATGGCTACACCTTC	.	TRBV10-3	TRBJ1-2	.
CSVGGTGTNSPLHF	TGCAGCGTGGGGGGGACAGGAACGAATTCACCCCTCCACTTT	TRBD1	TRBV29-1	TRBJ1-6	.
CAYASGNTIYF	TGTGCCTACGCGTCCGGAAACACCATATATTTT	.	TRBV30	TRBJ1-3	.
CAWGELGPEAFF	TGTGCCTGGGGAGAGTTGGGTCCTGAAGCTTTCTTT	.	TRBV30	TRBJ1-1	.
CASSQHFARGDTQYF	TGTGCCAGCAGCCAACATTTTGCCAGAGGCGATACGCAGTATTTT	.	TRBV4-2	TRBJ2-3	.
CASSTHYEQYF	TGCGCCAGCAGCACCCACTACGAGCAGTACTTC	.	TRBV5-1	TRBJ2-7	.
CASRKVAGQNNYGYTF	TGTGCCAGCAGGAAGGTCGCGGGACAGAACAACTATGGCTACACCTTC	TRBD1	TRBV6-6	TRBJ1-2	.
CASSPRDRGRGEQFF	TGCGCCAGCAGCCCACGGGACAGGGGACGAGGGGAGCAGTTCTTC	TRBD1	TRBV4-1	TRBJ2-1	.
CASSMTGNTEAFF	TGTGCCAGCAGCATGACAGGGAACACTGAAGCTTTCTTT	.	TRBV7-8	TRBJ1-1	.
CATSSGRGGSSNQPQHF	TGTGCCACCAGTAGCGGCAGGGGAGGATCTAGCAATCAGCCCCAGCATTTT	.	TRBV15	TRBJ1-5	.
CASSAWTGPGNTIYF	TGTGCCAGCAGCGCGTGGACAGGGCCAGGAAACACCATATATTTT	TRBD1	TRBV14	TRBJ1-3	.
CSVEGTATNEKLFF	TGCAGCGTGGAAGGGACAGCAACTAATGAAAAACTGTTTTTT	TRBD1	TRBV29-1	TRBJ1-4	many
CAWSALLTADTDTQYF	TGTGCCTGGAGTGCACTTCTGACAGCCGACACAGATACGCAGTATTTT	.	TRBV30	TRBJ2-3	.
CAIGEYQRGHFMDTQYF	TGTGCCATCGGAGAATATCAGCGGGGCCATTTTATGGATACGCAGTATTTT	TRBD2	TRBV10-3	TRBJ2-3	.
CASRDPRHRDQKWVGSGANVLTF	TGCGCCAGCCGAGATCCCCGGCATCGGGATCAGAAGTGGGTCGGCTCTGGGGCCAACGTCCTGACTTTC	.	TRBV5-1	TRBJ2-6	few
CASSLGTGGSGELFF	TGTGCCAGCAGTTTGGGGACAGGGGGAAGCGGGGAGCTGTTTTTT	TRBD1	TRBV27	TRBJ2-2	.
CATSRDLSVTEAFF	TGTGCCACCAGCAGAGATTTATCGGTCACTGAAGCTTTCTTT	.	TRBV15	TRBJ1-1	.
CASSYSSQAKETQYF	TGTGCCAGCAGTTACTCTTCGCAGGCCAAGGAGACCCAGTACTTC	.	TRBV6-5	TRBJ2-5	.
CASSLGGYTQYF	TGTGCCAGCAGCTTAGGCGGTTATACGCAGTATTTT	.	TRBV7-2	TRBJ2-3	.
CASSSTPRTQYF	TGTGCCAGCAGTTCCACCCCCAGGACCCAGTACTTC	.	TRBV6-5	TRBJ2-5	.
CAWSRTGSNQPQHF	TGTGCCTGGAGTAGGACAGGTAGCAATCAGCCCCAGCATTTT	TRBD1	TRBV30	TRBJ1-5	.
CASSLAQGPQETQYF	TGCGCCAGCAGCTTGGCCCAGGGGCCCCAAGAGACCCAGTACTTC	.	TRBV5-1	TRBJ2-5	.
CASSGGGVGNTIYF	TGTGCCAGCAGTGGCGGGGGTGTTGGAAACACCATATATTTT	.	TRBV6-1	TRBJ1-3	.
CASSRETGGIGNQPQHF	TGTGCCAGCAGCCGCGAGACAGGGGGGATAGGCAATCAGCCCCAGCATTTT	TRBD1	TRBV7-9	TRBJ1-5	.
CASSPAATNEKLFF	TGCGCCAGCAGCCCTGCAGCAACTAATGAAAAACTGTTTTTT	.	TRBV4-1	TRBJ1-4	.
CAWSGWETQYF	TGTGCCTGGAGTGGGTGGGAGACCCAGTACTTC	.	TRBV30	TRBJ2-5	.
CASSDSRQIYSNQPQHF	TGTGCCAGCAGTGATTCCCGGCAGATTTATAGCAATCAGCCCCAGCATTTT	.	TRBV25-1	TRBJ1-5	few
CASSLDPGTSYEQYF	TGCGCCAGCAGCTTGGATCCGGGAACCTCCTACGAGCAGTACTTC	.	TRBV5-1	TRBJ2-7	.
CASSVEGSKNTEAFF	TGCGCCAGCAGCGTGGAAGGGTCCAAGAACACTGAAGCTTTCTTT	.	TRBV5-1	TRBJ1-1	.
CASSLLQGGNTEAFF	TGCGCCAGCAGCTTGCTGCAGGGAGGGAACACTGAAGCTTTCTTT	.	TRBV5-1	TRBJ1-1	few
CASSRTSSTDTQYF	TGTGCCAGCAGCCGGACTAGTAGCACAGATACGCAGTATTTT	TRBD2	TRBV5-5	TRBJ2-3	.
CSTSSGGARTEQFF	TGCAGCACTTCGTCAGGGGGCGCGAGGACTGAGCAGTTCTTC	TRBD1	TRBV29-1	TRBJ2-1	few
CASSAQGNYGYTF	TGTGCCAGCAGCGCACAGGGAAACTATGGCTACACCTTC	.	TRBV9	TRBJ1-2	.
CASSLPGAGGPQFF	TGTGCCAGCAGCCTACCTGGGGCGGGGGGGCCGCAGTTCTTC	TRBD2	TRBV7-8	TRBJ2-1	.
CAWSHQGGTQYF	TGTGCCTGGAGTCATCAAGGAGGTACGCAGTATTTT	.	TRBV30	TRBJ2-3	.
CAWSRDRGQPGYQPQHF	TGTGCCTGGAGTCGTGACAGGGGACAGCCTGGCTATCAGCCCCAGCATTTT	TRBD1	TRBV30	TRBJ1-5	.
CASSPNPGVRETQYF	TGTGCCAGCAGTCCTAACCCGGGGGTACGAGAGACCCAGTACTTC	.	TRBV6-6	TRBJ2-5	few
CASSLANMNTEAFF	TGTGCCAGCAGCTTGGCAAACATGAACACTGAAGCTTTCTTT	.	TRBV7-9	TRBJ1-1	.
CASSPTWGQGQSPLHF	TGTGCCAGCAGCCCAACCTGGGGACAGGGGCAGTCACCCCTCCACTTT	TRBD1	TRBV11-3	TRBJ1-6	.
CAISEGTQPRAFF	TGTGCCATCAGTGAGGGGACACAACCGCGAGCTTTCTTT	.	TRBV10-3	TRBJ1-1	.
CASSQEPSGFNEQFF	TGCGCCAGCAGCCAAGAGCCTAGCGGGTTCAATGAGCAGTTCTTC	TRBD2	TRBV13	TRBJ2-1	.
CASSTQTNSGELFF	TGTGCCAGCAGCACCCAGACTAATAGCGGGGAGCTGTTTTTT	.	TRBV7-2	TRBJ2-2	.
CAWRTQGLRGYTF	TGTGCCTGGAGGACACAGGGGTTGCGTGGCTACACCTTC	TRBD1	TRBV30	TRBJ1-2	.